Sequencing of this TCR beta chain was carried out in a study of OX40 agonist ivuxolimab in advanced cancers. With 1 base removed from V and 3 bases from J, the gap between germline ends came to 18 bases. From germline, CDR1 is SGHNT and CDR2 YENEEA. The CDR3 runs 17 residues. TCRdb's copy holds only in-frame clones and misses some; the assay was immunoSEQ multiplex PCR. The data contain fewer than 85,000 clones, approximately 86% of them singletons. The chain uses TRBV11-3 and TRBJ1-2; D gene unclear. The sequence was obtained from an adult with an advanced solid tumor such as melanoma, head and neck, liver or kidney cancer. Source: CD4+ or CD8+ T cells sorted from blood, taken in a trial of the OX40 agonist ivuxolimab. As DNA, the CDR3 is TGTGCCAGCAGCTTAGTGTGGACGGAATCACGGGACTATGGCTACACCTTC. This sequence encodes CASSLVWTESRDYGYTF.